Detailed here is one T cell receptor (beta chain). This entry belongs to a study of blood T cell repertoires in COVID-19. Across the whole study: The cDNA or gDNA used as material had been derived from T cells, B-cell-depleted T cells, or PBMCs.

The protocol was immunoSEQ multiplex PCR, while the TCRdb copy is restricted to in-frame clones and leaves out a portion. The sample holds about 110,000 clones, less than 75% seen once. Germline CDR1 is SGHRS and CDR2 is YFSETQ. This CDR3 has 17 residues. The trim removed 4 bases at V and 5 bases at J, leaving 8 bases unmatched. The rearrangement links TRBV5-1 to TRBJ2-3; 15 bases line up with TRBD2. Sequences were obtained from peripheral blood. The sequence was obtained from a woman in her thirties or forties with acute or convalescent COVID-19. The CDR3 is CASSLRTSGGVEDTQYF. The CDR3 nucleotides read TGCGCCAGCAGCCTAAGGACTAGCGGGGGGGTGGAAGATACGCAGTATTTT.